This TCR beta chain was sequenced in a study of cytomegalovirus exposure and HLA in healthy donors. PCR amplification relied on 60 Vbeta primers (plus 13 Jbeta primers). Profiling relied on immunoSEQ multiplex PCR, and the TCRdb table lists in-frame clones only, not all of them. The sample holds about 200,000 clones, 75% to 85% seen once. Germline CDR1 MGHRA, CDR2 YSYEKL. The V and J ends lost 1 base and 0 bases respectively, with 16 bases between them. The CDR3 loop spans 17 amino acids. This clone has only a few counts. V is TRBV4-1 and J is TRBJ2-7, with D tentatively TRBD2 (6 bases). The source of this sequence is a girl between 10 and 17 years old in good health and CMV-seropositive. The sequencing sample was made of PBMCs. Here the CDR3 DNA reads TGCGCCAGCAGCCAAGTTGATAGCGGACTAAGCTCCTACGAGCAGTACTTC. Encoded protein: CASSQVDSGLSSYEQYF.